The following is a T cell receptor (beta chain) sequence with its context. Its target is not known. The sample originates from a study of a mutant IDH1 vaccine in newly diagnosed glioma. About the research overall: Vaccination began 4-6 weeks post radiotherapy alone, or with temozolomide cycles. Study-wide findings and caveats: Pseudoprogression apparently tracked independently of changes in top peripheral T cell clonotypes.

Trimming removed 3 bases at V and 10 bases at J, with 13 bases between. The CDR3 length is 14 residues. Germline V lookup: CDR1 KGHSY, CDR2 FQNENV. Time point described: week 35, safety follow-up. In the vaccine, a single dose held 300 ug of the mutant IDH1 20-mer peptide, along with topical imiquimod. The data were produced by immunoSEQ multiplex PCR, yet TCRdb's version contains in-frame clones alone and is incomplete. The sample has about 54,000 clones, 80% to 85% seen once; the top ten hold 4.1%. This chain joins TRBV16 and TRBJ1-6; a possible D gene is TRBD1 (5 bases). This clonotype originated in a woman younger than 30 with glioma. The sample was PBMCs, taken from a glioma patient whose treatment included an IDH1 peptide vaccine. This CDR3 is CASSHRGVGSPLHF. In DNA, the CDR3 is TGTGCCAGCAGCCATCGGGGGGTTGGGTCACCCCTCCACTTT.